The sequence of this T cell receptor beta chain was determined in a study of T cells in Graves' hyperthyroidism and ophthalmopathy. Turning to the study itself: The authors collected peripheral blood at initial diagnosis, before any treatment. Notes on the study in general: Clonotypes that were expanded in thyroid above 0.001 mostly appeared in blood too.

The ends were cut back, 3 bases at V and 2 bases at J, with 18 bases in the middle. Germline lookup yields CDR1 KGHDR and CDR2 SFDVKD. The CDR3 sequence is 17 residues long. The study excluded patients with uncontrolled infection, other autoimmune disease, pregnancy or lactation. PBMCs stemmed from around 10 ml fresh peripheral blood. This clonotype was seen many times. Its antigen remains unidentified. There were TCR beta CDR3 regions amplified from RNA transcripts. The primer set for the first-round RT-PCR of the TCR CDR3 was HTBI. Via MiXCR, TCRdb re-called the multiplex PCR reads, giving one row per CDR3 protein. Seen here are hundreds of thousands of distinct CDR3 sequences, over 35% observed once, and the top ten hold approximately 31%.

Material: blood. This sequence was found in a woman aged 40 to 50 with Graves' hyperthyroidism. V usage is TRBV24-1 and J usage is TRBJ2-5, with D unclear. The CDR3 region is CATSDERQAVTQETQYF. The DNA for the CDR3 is TGTGCCACCAGTGATGAGCGCCAGGCGGTAACTCAAGAGACCCAGTACTTC.